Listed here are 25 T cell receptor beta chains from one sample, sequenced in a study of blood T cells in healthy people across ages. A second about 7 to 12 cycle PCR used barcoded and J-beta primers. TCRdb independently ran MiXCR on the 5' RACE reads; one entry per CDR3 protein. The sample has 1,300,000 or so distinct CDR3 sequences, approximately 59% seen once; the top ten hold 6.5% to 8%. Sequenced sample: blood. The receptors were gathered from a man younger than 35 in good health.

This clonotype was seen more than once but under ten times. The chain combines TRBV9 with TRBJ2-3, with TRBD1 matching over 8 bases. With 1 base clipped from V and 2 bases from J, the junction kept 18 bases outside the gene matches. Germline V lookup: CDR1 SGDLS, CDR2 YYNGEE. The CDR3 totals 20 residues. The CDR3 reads CASSVNPGQGGFPNTDTQYF. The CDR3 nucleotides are TGTGCCAGCAGCGTAAACCCAGGACAGGGCGGGTTCCCAAACACAGATACGCAGTATTTT.

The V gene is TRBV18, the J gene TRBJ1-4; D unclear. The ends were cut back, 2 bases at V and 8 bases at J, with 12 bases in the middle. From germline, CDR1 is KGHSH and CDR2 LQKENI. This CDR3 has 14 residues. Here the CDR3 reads CASSPDWLAEKLFF. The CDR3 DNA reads TGTGCCAGCTCACCAGATTGGTTGGCGGAAAAACTGTTTTTT.

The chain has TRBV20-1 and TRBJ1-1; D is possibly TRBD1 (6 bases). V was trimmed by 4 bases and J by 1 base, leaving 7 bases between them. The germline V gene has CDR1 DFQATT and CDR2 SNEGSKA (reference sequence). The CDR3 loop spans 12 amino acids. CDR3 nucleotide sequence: TGCAGTGCTAAGGACAGGAACACTGAAGCTTTCTTT. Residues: CSAKDRNTEAFF.

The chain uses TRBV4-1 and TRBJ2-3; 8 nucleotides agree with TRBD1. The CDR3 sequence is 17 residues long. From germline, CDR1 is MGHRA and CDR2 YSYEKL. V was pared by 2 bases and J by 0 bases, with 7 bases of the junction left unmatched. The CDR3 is CASSQNLDRASTDTQYF. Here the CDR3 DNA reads TGCGCCAGCAGCCAAAATCTGGACAGGGCTAGCACAGATACGCAGTATTTT.

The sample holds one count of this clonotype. The CDR3 DNA sequence: TGTGCCACCGGAAACCGCGGGGAGTATCCCTACGAGCAGTACTTC. This codes for CATGNRGEYPYEQYF. The V call is TRBV15, the J call TRBJ2-7, with a tentative D call TRBD2 (6 bases). There are 15 residues in the CDR3. V was clipped by 8 bases and J by 2 bases, with 19 bases between them. CDR1 and CDR2 (germline): LNHNV, YYDKDF (reference sequence).

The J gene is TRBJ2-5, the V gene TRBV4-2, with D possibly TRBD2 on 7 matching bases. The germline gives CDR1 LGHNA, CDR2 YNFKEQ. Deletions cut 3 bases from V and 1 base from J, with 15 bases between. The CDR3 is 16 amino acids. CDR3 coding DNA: TGTGCCAGCAGCCATCCCAGGGGAGGGGTCCAAGAGACCCAGTACTTC. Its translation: CASSHPRGGVQETQYF.

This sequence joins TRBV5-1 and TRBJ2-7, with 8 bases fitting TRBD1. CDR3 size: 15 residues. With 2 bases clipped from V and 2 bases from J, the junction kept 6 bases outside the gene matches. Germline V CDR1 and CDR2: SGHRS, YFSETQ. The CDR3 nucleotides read TGCGCCAGCAGCTTCCCGGCGACAGGGGCCTACGAGCAGTACTTC. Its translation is CASSFPATGAYEQYF.

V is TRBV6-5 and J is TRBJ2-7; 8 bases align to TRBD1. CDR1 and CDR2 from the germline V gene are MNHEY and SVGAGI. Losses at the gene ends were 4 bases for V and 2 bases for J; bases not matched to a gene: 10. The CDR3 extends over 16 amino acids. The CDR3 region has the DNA TGTGCCAGCAGTTCCCGAAGACAGGGGACAACCTACGAGCAGTACTTC. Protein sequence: CASSSRRQGTTYEQYF.

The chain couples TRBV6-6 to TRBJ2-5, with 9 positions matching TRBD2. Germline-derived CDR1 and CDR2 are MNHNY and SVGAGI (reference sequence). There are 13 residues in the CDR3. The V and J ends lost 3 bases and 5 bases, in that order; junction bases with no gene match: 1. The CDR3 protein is CASSYSGSETQYF. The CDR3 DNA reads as TGTGCCAGCAGTTATAGCGGGAGCGAGACCCAGTACTTC.

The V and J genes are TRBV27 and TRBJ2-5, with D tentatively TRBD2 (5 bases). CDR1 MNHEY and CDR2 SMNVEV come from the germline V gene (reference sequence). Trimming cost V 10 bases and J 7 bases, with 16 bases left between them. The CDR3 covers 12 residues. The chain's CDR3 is CAIPDRAGTQYF. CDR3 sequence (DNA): TGTGCCATCCCAGACCGCGCGGGGACCCAGTACTTC.

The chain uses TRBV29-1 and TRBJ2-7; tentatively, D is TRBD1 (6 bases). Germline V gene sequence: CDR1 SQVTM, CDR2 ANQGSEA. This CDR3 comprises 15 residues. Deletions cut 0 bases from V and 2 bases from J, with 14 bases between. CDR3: CSVEDLQGKTYEQYF. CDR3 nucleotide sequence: TGCAGCGTTGAAGATCTACAGGGAAAGACCTACGAGCAGTACTTC.

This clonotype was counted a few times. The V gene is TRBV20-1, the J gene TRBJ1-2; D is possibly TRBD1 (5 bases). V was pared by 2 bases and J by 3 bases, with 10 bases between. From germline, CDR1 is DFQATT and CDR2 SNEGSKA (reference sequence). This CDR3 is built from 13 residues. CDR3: CSARSTGYYGYTF. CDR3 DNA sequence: TGCAGTGCTAGATCAACAGGATACTATGGCTACACCTTC.

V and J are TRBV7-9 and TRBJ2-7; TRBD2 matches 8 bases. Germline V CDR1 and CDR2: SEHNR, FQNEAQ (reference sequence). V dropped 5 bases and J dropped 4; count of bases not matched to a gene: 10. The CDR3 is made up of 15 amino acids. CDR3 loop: CASSPQRGLGYEQYF. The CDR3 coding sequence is TGTGCCAGCAGCCCCCAGCGGGGGCTCGGTTACGAGCAGTACTTC.

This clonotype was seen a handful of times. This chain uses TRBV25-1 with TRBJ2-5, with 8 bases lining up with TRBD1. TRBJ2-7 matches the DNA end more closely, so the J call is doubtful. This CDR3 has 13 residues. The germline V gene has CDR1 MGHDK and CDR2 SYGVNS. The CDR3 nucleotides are TGTGCCAGCAGTCCCCGGACAGGGAACGAGCAGTACTTC. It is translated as CASSPRTGNEQYF.

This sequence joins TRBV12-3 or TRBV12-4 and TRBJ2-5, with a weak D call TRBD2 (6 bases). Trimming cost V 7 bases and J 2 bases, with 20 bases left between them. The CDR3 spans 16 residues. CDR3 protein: CASTSFGGGTQETQYF. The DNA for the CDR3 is TGTGCCAGCACCTCTTTCGGGGGTGGGACGCAAGAGACCCAGTACTTC.

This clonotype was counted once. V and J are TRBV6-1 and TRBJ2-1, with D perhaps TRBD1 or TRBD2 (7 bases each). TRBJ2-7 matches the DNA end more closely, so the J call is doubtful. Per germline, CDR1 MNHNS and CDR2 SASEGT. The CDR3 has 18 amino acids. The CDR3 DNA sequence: TGTGCCAGCAGCCTCCGCCGACAGGGAGGGGCTTTCTACAATGAGCAGTACTTC. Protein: CASSLRRQGGAFYNEQYF.

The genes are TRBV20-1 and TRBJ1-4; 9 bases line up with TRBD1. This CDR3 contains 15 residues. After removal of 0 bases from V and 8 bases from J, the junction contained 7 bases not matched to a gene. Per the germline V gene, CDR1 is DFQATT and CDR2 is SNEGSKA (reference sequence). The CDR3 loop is CSARDPDRGIEKLFF. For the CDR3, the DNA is TGCAGTGCTAGAGACCCAGACAGGGGGATCGAAAAACTGTTTTTT.

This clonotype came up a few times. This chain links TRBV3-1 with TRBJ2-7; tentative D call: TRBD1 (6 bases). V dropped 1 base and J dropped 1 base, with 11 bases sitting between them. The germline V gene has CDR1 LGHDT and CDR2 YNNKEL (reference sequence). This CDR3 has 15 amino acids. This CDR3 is CASSQVAGASYEQYF. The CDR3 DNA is TGTGCCAGCAGCCAAGTGGCAGGGGCATCCTACGAGCAGTACTTC.

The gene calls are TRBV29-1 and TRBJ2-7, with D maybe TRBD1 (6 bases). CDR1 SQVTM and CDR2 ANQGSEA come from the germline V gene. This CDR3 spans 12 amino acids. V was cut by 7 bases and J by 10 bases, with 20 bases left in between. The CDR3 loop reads CSATGQGHEQYF. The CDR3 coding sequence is TGCAGCGCCACGGGGCAGGGACATGAACAGTACTTC.

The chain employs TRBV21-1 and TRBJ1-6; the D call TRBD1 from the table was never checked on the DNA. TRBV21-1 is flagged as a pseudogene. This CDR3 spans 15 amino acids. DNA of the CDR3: TGTGCCAGCCGCCCCCCGGGACACCGAAATTCACCCCTCCACTTT. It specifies CASRPPGHRNSPLHF.

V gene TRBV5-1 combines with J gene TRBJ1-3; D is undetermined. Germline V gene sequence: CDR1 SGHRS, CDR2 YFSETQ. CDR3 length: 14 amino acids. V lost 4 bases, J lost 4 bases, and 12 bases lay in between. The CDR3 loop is CASSVGSGGNTIYF. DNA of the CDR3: TGCGCCAGCAGCGTGGGGTCGGGAGGAAACACCATATATTTT.

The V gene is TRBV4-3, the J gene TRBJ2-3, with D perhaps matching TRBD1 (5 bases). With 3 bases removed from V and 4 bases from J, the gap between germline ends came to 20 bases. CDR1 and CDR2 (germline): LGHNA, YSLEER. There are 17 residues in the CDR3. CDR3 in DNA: TGCGCCAGCAGCCAGCAGGGATTAGACAGCACGGCAGATACGCAGTATTTT. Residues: CASSQQGLDSTADTQYF.

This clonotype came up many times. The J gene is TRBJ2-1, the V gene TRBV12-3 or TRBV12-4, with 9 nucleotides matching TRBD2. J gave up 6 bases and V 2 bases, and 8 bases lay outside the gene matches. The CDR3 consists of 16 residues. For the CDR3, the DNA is TGTGCCAGCAGTTTATTCCCCAGCGGGGGGATCAATGAGCAGTTCTTC. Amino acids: CASSLFPSGGINEQFF.

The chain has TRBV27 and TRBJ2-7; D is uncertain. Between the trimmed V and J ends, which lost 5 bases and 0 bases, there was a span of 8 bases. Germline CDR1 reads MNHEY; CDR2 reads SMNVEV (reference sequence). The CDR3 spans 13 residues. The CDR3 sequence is CASSPKPSYEQYF. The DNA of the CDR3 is TGTGCCAGCAGTCCGAAACCCTCCTACGAGCAGTACTTC.

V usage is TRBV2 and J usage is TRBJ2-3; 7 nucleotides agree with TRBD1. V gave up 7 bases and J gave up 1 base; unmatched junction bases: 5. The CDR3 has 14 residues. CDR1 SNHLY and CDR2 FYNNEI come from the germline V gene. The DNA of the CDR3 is TGTGCCAGCACCCGGGACAGCCGCACAGATACGCAGTATTTT. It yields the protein CASTRDSRTDTQYF. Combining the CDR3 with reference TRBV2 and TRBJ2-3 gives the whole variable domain EPEVTQTPSHQVTQMGQEVILRCVPISNHLYFYWYRQILGQKVEFLVSFYNNEISEKSEIFDDQFSVERPDGSNFTLKIRSTKLEDSAMYFCASTRDSRTDTQYFGPGTRLTVL.